The 25 T cell receptor beta chains listed next were all sequenced from one sample in a study of blood T cells in healthy people across ages. A J-beta primer mix and a sample-barcoded 5' primer were used in a second PCR of about 7 to 12 cycles. One entry per CDR3 protein, called by TCRdb with MiXCR from the 5' RACE reads. Of 1,300,000 or so distinct CDR3 sequences listed, approximately 60% were seen once; the top ten hold 6.5% to 8%. The sample taken for sequencing was blood. All receptors come from a man aged 18 to 29 in good health.

The genes are TRBV7-9 and TRBJ2-2; D is unresolved. CDR1 is SEHNR and CDR2 is FQNEAQ in the germline V gene (reference sequence). Trimming pared 2 bases from V and 8 bases from J, leaving 9 bases between. The CDR3 is made up of 13 amino acids. CDR3 protein: CASSLLKAGELFF. The CDR3 DNA sequence: TGTGCCAGCAGCTTACTCAAGGCAGGGGAGCTGTTTTTT. Full variable domain (missing parts from reference TRBV7-9 and TRBJ2-2): DTGVSQNPRHKITKRGQNVTFRCDPISEHNRLYWYRQTLGQGPEFLTYFQNEAQLEKSRLLSDRFSAERPKGSFSTLEIQRTEQGDSAMYLCASSLLKAGELFFGEGSRLTVL.

The rearrangement joins TRBV5-1 to TRBJ2-2; D may be TRBD1 (6 bases). With 1 base removed from V and 6 bases from J, the gap between germline ends came to 13 bases. Germline V gives CDR1 SGHRS, CDR2 YFSETQ. The CDR3 length is 15 residues. The CDR3 here is CASSLTQGKAGELFF. In DNA, the CDR3 is TGCGCCAGCAGCTTGACGCAGGGGAAGGCCGGGGAGCTGTTTTTT. Filled out from reference TRBV5-1 and TRBJ2-2, the complete variable domain reads KAGVTQTPRYLIKTRGQQVTLSCSPISGHRSVSWYQQTPGQGLQFLFEYFSETQRNKGNFPGRFSGRQFSNSRSEMNVSTLELGDSALYLCASSLTQGKAGELFFGEGSRLTVL.

J is TRBJ2-3 and V is TRBV6-1, with a tentative D call TRBD1 (7 bases). V lost 6 bases and J lost 4, with 29 bases in between. CDR3 size: 19 residues. Germline V gene lookup returns CDR1 MNHNS and CDR2 SASEGT. The CDR3 DNA follows: TGTGCCAGCAGCCACCGGATGGGGGGAGACAGGGCCATTTCAGATACGCAGTATTTT. It yields the protein CASSHRMGGDRAISDTQYF.

V usage is TRBV20-1 and J usage is TRBJ1-2; D unresolved. V was cut by 3 bases and J by 2 bases, with 10 bases left in between. CDR1 DFQATT and CDR2 SNEGSKA come from the germline V gene (reference sequence). The CDR3 length is 13 residues. This CDR3 is CSASPRGNYGYTF. CDR3 bases: TGCAGTGCTAGCCCGAGAGGGAACTATGGCTACACCTTC.

This clonotype was found a few times. CDR3 amino acids: CASSFPGAFHEQYF. The CDR3 nucleotides read TGTGCCAGCAGTTTCCCAGGGGCGTTCCACGAGCAGTACTTC. This sequence joins TRBV12-3 or TRBV12-4 and TRBJ2-7; possible D gene TRBD1, 6 bases. V dropped 3 bases and J dropped 5 bases, with 14 bases sitting between them. The CDR3 is made up of 14 amino acids.

V usage is TRBV28 and J usage is TRBJ2-3; 12 nucleotides match TRBD2. The CDR3 spans 17 residues. V lost 2 bases to trimming and J lost 2 bases; unmatched junction nucleotides: 5. CDR1 is MDHEN and CDR2 is SYDVKM in the germline V gene. CDR3 sequence: CASSLGLAGLNTDTQYF. DNA for the CDR3: TGTGCCAGCAGTTTAGGACTAGCGGGGCTCAACACAGATACGCAGTATTTT.

CDR3 nucleotides: TGTGCCAGCAGGCTTGTGGGAGGCCTTACCTACGAGCAGTACTTC. Protein sequence: CASRLVGGLTYEQYF. The V and J genes are TRBV3-1 and TRBJ2-7; tentatively, D is TRBD2 (6 bases). This CDR3 spans 15 amino acids. Trimming took 6 bases from V and 2 from J, leaving 17 bases between them. CDR1 LGHDT and CDR2 YNNKEL come from the germline V gene (reference sequence).

The V and J genes are TRBV2 and TRBJ2-7; D call uncertain. TRBJ2-5 matches the DNA end more closely, so the J call is doubtful. The V gene's germline CDR1 is SNHLY and CDR2 FYNNEI. The CDR3 sequence is 13 residues long. The CDR3 is CASSEAPQETQYF. The CDR3 nucleotides are TGTGCCAGCAGTGAAGCCCCTCAGGAGACCCAGTACTTC.

This clonotype was seen a handful of times. The chain joins TRBV6-1 to TRBJ2-1; 7 nucleotides agree with TRBD2. V trimming: 4 bases; J trimming: 7 bases; junction bases outside the gene matches: 13. CDR1 and CDR2 from the germline V gene are MNHNS and SASEGT. CDR3 length equals 16 residues. Here the CDR3 DNA reads TGTGCCAGCAGTGCCCCGGCGGGCGGGAGAGGGAATGAGCAGTTCTTC. Amino acid sequence: CASSAPAGGRGNEQFF.

This clonotype appeared a few times. The chain uses TRBV29-1 and TRBJ1-1, with D uncertain. Germline loops: CDR1 SQVTM, CDR2 ANQGSEA. This CDR3 spans 13 amino acids. The ends were cut back, 6 bases at V and 3 bases at J, with 14 bases in the middle. The CDR3 sequence is CSVLDDRDTEAFF. The CDR3 DNA follows: TGCAGCGTCCTAGATGATAGGGACACTGAAGCTTTCTTT.

The chain employs TRBV3-1 and TRBJ2-5, with TRBD2 identical over 7 bases. V shed 4 bases and J 2 bases; nucleotides not matched to a gene: 7. CDR1 and CDR2 (germline): LGHDT, YNNKEL (reference sequence). The CDR3 has 15 amino acids. The DNA of the CDR3 is TGTGCCAGCAGCCCCGAGACGGGGGGACAAGAGACCCAGTACTTC. Translating gives CASSPETGGQETQYF.

This chain uses TRBV6-2 or TRBV6-3 with TRBJ2-1; the match to TRBD2 covers 8 bases. This CDR3 region has 16 residues. Germline values: CDR1 MNHEY, CDR2 SVGEGT. The J segment lost 5 bases and the V segment lost 4 bases, leaving 10 bases of the junction unmatched. The CDR3 DNA reads as TGTGCCAGCAGTTCGTCCAATAGCGGGGATGACAATGAGCAGTTCTTC. Translated, it gives CASSSSNSGDDNEQFF.

The J gene is TRBJ2-4, the V gene TRBV7-9; D might be TRBD1 (6 bases). V shed 2 bases and J shed 3 bases, with 11 bases lying between them. CDR3 size: 15 residues. From germline, CDR1 is SEHNR and CDR2 FQNEAQ (reference sequence). The CDR3 region has the DNA TGTGCCAGCAGCTTATTAGGGGACATCAAAAACATTCAGTACTTC. Its translation: CASSLLGDIKNIQYF.

The rearrangement uses TRBV20-1 and TRBJ2-4; tentatively, D is TRBD1 or TRBD2 (6 bases each). V lost 6 bases to trimming and J lost 1 base, with 16 bases between them. The CDR3 is 15 residues long. CDR1 is DFQATT, CDR2 SNEGSKA, per germline (reference sequence). The CDR3 is CSALRGAGAKNIQYF. CDR3 sequence (DNA): TGCAGTGCCCTGAGGGGGGCGGGGGCCAAAAACATTCAGTACTTC.

This chain uses TRBV12-3 or TRBV12-4 with TRBJ2-3, with TRBD2 matching over 16 bases. V lost 5 bases, J lost 4 bases, and 9 bases stayed unmatched. The CDR3 contains 18 residues. The CDR3 loop is CASSPPEGLAGGPDTQYF. In DNA, the CDR3 is TGTGCCAGCAGTCCGCCGGAGGGACTAGCGGGGGGGCCAGATACGCAGTATTTT.

CDR3 loop: CASSPWGGYNEQFF. The CDR3 DNA reads TGTGCCAGCAGTCCGTGGGGGGGTTACAATGAGCAGTTCTTC. The chain joins TRBV12-3 or TRBV12-4 to TRBJ2-1; 7 bases line up with TRBD2. The CDR3 is 14 amino acids. V was clipped by 5 bases and J by 4 bases; unmatched bases: 5.

The rearrangement uses TRBV4-2 and TRBJ2-5; no firm D call. V was trimmed by 0 bases and J by 2 bases, leaving 7 bases between them. The V gene's germline CDR1 is LGHNA and CDR2 YNFKEQ. The CDR3 is 14 residues long. CDR3 nucleotides: TGTGCCAGCAGCCAAGAGGGGTTTCAAGAGACCCAGTACTTC. It is translated as CASSQEGFQETQYF.

The V and J genes are TRBV5-6 and TRBJ2-5; the D call may be TRBD1 or TRBD2 (7 bases each). Germline assignment: CDR1 SGHDT and CDR2 YYEEEE. V shed 4 bases and J shed 4 bases, with 20 bases lying between them. The CDR3 length is 16 residues. The DNA for the CDR3 is TGTGCCAGCAGCCCAGGGGGGGGGTTGGGACGAGAGACCCAGTACTTC. It yields the protein CASSPGGGLGRETQYF.

The CDR3 protein is CASSQGLGFNSPLHF. The CDR3 nucleotides read TGTGCCAGCAGTCAGGGGTTAGGGTTTAATTCACCCCTCCACTTT. V gene TRBV28 combines with J gene TRBJ1-6; tentative D call: TRBD1 (6 bases). The V end was cut by 5 bases, the J end by 6 bases, with 14 bases between. This CDR3 is built from 15 residues. Germline-derived CDR1 and CDR2 are MDHEN and SYDVKM. The whole variable domain, filled in from reference TRBV28 and TRBJ1-6, reads DVKVTQSSRYLVKRTGEKVFLECVQDMDHENMFWYRQDPGLGLRLIYFSYDVKMKEKGDIPEGYSVSREKKERFSLILESASTNQTSMYLCASSQGLGFNSPLHFGNGTRLTVT.

The V and J genes are TRBV7-2 and TRBJ2-2; 14 bases are a match to TRBD2. The CDR3 covers 18 residues. CDR1 and CDR2 from the germline V gene are SGHTA and FQGNSA. V was pared by 1 base and J by 2 bases, with 3 bases of the junction left unmatched. CDR3: CASSLGTSGGRNTGELFF. The CDR3 bases are TGTGCCAGCAGCTTAGGGACTAGCGGGGGGCGTAACACCGGGGAGCTGTTTTTT.

This clonotype was seen more than once but under ten times. V usage is TRBV6-2 or TRBV6-3 and J usage is TRBJ2-3; the D gene is possibly TRBD1 (6 bases). Trimming shortened V by 10 bases and J by 0 bases, and 11 bases separated the two germline ends. CDR1 MNHEY and CDR2 SVGEGT come from the germline V gene. This CDR3 region has 13 residues. Here the CDR3 reads CATRGSSTDTQYF. The CDR3 nucleotides are TGTGCCACAAGGGGGAGTAGCACAGATACGCAGTATTTT.

This chain links TRBV7-6 with TRBJ2-3, with TRBD2 matching over 8 bases. The ends lost 5 bases at V and 2 bases at J; junction bases unmatched: 9. CDR1 and CDR2 from the germline V gene are SGHVS and FNYEAQ. CDR3 length equals 16 residues. In nucleotides, the CDR3 is TGTGCCAGCAGCCCCTTTACTAGCGGACTCACAGATACGCAGTATTTT. Amino acid sequence: CASSPFTSGLTDTQYF.

The chain links TRBV12-3 or TRBV12-4 to TRBJ2-3; D ambiguous. This CDR3 contains 10 residues. Trimming pared 7 bases from V and 9 bases from J, leaving 8 bases between. The CDR3 DNA is TGTGCCAGCATCGGTACAACGCAGTATTTT. This gives the protein CASIGTTQYF.

This sequence joins TRBV20-1 and TRBJ2-7; perhaps TRBD2 as D (5 bases). Trimming shortened V by 3 bases and J by 0 bases, and 12 bases separated the two germline ends. The V gene's germline CDR1 is DFQATT and CDR2 SNEGSKA (reference sequence). The length of the CDR3 is 14 residues. The CDR3: CSASTGMSSYEQYF. DNA for the CDR3: TGCAGTGCTAGTACCGGGATGAGCTCCTACGAGCAGTACTTC.

The chain recombines TRBV7-2 with TRBJ2-7, with D tentatively TRBD1 (5 bases). Trimming shortened V by 3 bases and J by 2 bases, and 14 bases separated the two germline ends. Germline V gene sequence: CDR1 SGHTA, CDR2 FQGNSA. The CDR3 has 15 amino acids. The CDR3 DNA reads as TGTGCCAGCAGCTTCAGGGCCCGACCGCCCTACGAGCAGTACTTC. Encoded protein: CASSFRARPPYEQYF.